This T cell receptor (beta chain) comes out of a study of CD8+ T cells in alopecia areata. Background on the study: Tofacitinib was taken orally by treated patients, and the dose was 5 to 10 mg twice daily.

Study conclusions and caveats: Sharing of TCRs across patients appeared less clear than in mice, possibly for HLA-related reasons. The study found higher clonality in lesional than normal scalp, especially in alopecia totalis/universalis.

The treatment: oral pan-JAK inhibitor, 5-10 mg twice daily. The investigators collected lesional scalp punch biopsies and peripheral blood from alopecia areata patients. Note on this clone: Its specificity is not known.

It was cDNA, reverse transcribed from extracted RNA, that served as the sequencing template. Assay: immunoSEQ multiplex PCR; the TCRdb copy retains only in-frame clones and omits some. The sample contains 200,000 to 250,000 clones, more than 45% of which appear only once. The CDR3 is made up of 15 amino acids. The trim removed 5 bases at V and 1 base at J, leaving 9 bases unmatched. The germline V gene has CDR1 SQVTM and CDR2 ANQGSEA. Sample: CD4+ T cells sorted from blood, taken at week 4, from a patient treated with tofacitinib. This chain uses TRBV29-1 with TRBJ1-1; 8 bases fit TRBD1. The sequence came from a human donor with alopecia areata. Here the CDR3 DNA reads TGCAGCGTTCAGAGGACAGGGCGGTGGAACACTGAAGCTTTCTTT. This gives the protein CSVQRTGRWNTEAFF.